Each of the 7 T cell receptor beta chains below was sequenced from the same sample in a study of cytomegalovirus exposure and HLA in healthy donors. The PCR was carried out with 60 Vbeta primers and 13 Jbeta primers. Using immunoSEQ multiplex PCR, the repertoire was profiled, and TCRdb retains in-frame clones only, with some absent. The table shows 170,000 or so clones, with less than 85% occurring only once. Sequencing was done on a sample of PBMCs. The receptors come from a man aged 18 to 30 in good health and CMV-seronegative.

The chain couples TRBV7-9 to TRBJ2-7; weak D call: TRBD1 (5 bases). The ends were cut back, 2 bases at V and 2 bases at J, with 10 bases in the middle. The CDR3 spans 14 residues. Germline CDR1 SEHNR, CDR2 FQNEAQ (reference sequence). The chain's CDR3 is CASSLPGHTYEQYF. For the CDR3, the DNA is TGTGCCAGCAGCTTACCAGGGCACACCTACGAGCAGTACTTC.

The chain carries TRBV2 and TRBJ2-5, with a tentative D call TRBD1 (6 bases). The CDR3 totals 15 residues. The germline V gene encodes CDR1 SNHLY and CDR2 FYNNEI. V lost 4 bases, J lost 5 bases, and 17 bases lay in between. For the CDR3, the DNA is TGTGCCAGCAGTGTTTGGGCAGGGGATGGGGAGACCCAGTACTTC. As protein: CASSVWAGDGETQYF.

CDR3 region: CAISAKQGAASGNTIYF. The CDR3 bases are TGTGCCATCAGTGCGAAACAGGGGGCCGCTTCTGGAAACACCATATATTTT. V and J are TRBV10-3 and TRBJ1-3; 9 nucleotides match TRBD1. Germline V gene sequence: CDR1 ENHRY, CDR2 SYGVKD. The CDR3 runs to 17 residues. Trimming cost V 4 bases and J 1 base; bases outside gene matches: 8.

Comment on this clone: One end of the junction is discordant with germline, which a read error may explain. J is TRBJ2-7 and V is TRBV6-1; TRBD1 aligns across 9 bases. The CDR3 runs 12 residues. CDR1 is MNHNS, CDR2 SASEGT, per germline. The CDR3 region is CGTGKTSVEQYF. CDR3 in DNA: TGCGGGACAGGGAAGACCTCGGTCGAGCAGTACTTC.

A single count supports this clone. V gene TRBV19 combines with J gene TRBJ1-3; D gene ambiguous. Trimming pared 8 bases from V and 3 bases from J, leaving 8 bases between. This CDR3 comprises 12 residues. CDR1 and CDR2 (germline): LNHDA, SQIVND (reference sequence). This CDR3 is CASDAGGNTIYF. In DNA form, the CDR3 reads TGTGCCAGTGACGCGGGTGGAAACACCATATATTTT.

The CDR3 reads CAISESIDQPQHF. The CDR3 DNA reads as TGTGCCATCAGTGAGTCTATCGATCAGCCCCAGCATTTT. The chain carries TRBV10-3 and TRBJ1-5; no definite D call. V lost 0 bases, J lost 5 bases, and 5 bases lay in between. This CDR3 comprises 13 residues. Germline V gives CDR1 ENHRY, CDR2 SYGVKD.

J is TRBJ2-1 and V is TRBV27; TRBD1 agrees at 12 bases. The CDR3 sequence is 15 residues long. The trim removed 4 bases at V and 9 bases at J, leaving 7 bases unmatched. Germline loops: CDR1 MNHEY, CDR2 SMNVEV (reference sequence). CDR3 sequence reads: CASSSTGTGGLEQFF. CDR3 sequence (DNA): TGTGCCAGCAGTTCTACCGGGACAGGGGGCCTTGAGCAGTTCTTC.